A single sample is the source of the 11 T cell receptor beta chains below, sequenced in a study of cytomegalovirus exposure and HLA in healthy donors. Method: immunoSEQ multiplex PCR; TCRdb's copy keeps in-frame clones and lacks some. Of 150,000 to 200,000 clones detected, around 80% appear once; the ten largest clones hold roughly 1.2%. Material for sequencing was PBMCs. Receptors were obtained from a woman aged 25 to 45 in good health and CMV-seronegative.

The J gene is TRBJ2-1, the V gene TRBV11-3; 7 nucleotides line up with TRBD2. This CDR3 contains 15 residues. After removal of 1 base from V and 5 bases from J, the junction contained 5 bases not matched to a gene. CDR1 and CDR2 from the germline V gene are SGHNT and YENEEA. CDR3 sequence: CASSLASSGHNEQFF. DNA of the CDR3: TGTGCCAGCAGCTTAGCATCTAGCGGACACAATGAGCAGTTCTTC.

The V and J genes are TRBV18 and TRBJ2-7; 11 bases map to TRBD2. Germline-derived CDR1 and CDR2 are KGHSH and LQKENI. With 0 bases clipped from V and 4 bases from J, the junction kept 8 bases outside the gene matches. CDR3 length: 17 residues. CDR3 bases: TGTGCCAGCTCACCACCGGGTACACTAGCGGGAGAATACGAGCAGTACTTC. Translated, it gives CASSPPGTLAGEYEQYF.

The V call is TRBV5-1, the J call TRBJ1-2; 11 bases agree with TRBD1. Germline lookup yields CDR1 SGHRS and CDR2 YFSETQ. Trimming cost V 4 bases and J 4 bases; bases outside gene matches: 3. The CDR3 extends over 14 amino acids. The CDR3 protein is CASSRDRGVYGYTF. The CDR3 nucleotides read TGCGCCAGCAGCAGGGACAGGGGGGTCTATGGCTACACCTTC.

The V call is TRBV10-3, the J call TRBJ1-3, with a possible D match to TRBD1 (6 bases). The CDR3 is 13 amino acids. CDR1 ENHRY and CDR2 SYGVKD come from the germline V gene. Deletions cut 6 bases from V and 1 base from J, with 7 bases between. In DNA, the CDR3 is TGTGCCATCAGGGACAGATCTGGAAACACCATATATTTT. This encodes CAIRDRSGNTIYF.

This clone appeared a single time. CDR3 loop: CAISVAGGPDYEQYF. DNA for the CDR3: TGTGCCATCAGTGTGGCGGGGGGGCCCGATTACGAGCAGTACTTC. J is TRBJ2-7 and V is TRBV10-3, with TRBD2 matching 9 bases. Germline-derived CDR1 and CDR2 are ENHRY and SYGVKD. With V trimmed by 4 bases and J by 4 bases, 8 bases remained unmatched. The CDR3 runs to 15 residues.

The chain is built from TRBV9 and TRBJ2-1; D perhaps matches TRBD2 (10 bases). Trimming took 4 bases from V and 10 from J, leaving 21 bases between them. The CDR3 runs to 15 residues. Germline assignment: CDR1 SGDLS and CDR2 YYNGEE. The CDR3 DNA reads as TGTGCCAGCAGCCCTGAGCGGGAGGGGACAGGGGAGCAGTTCTTC. Protein: CASSPEREGTGEQFF. The variable domain in full, completed from reference TRBV9 and TRBJ2-1, reads DSGVTQTPKHLITATGQRVTLRCSPRSGDLSVYWYQQSLDQGLQFLIQYYNGEERAKGNILERFSAQQFPDLHSELNLSSLELGDSALYFCASSPEREGTGEQFFGPGTRLTVL.

This chain links TRBV6-1 with TRBJ1-5, with D maybe TRBD1 (6 bases). CDR1 and CDR2 from the germline V gene are MNHNS and SASEGT. Trimming stripped 2 bases from V and 1 base from J, with 9 bases between. CDR3 length equals 15 residues. The CDR3 DNA sequence: TGTGCCAGCAGTGAACAGGGGACGAGCAATCAGCCCCAGCATTTT. Protein sequence: CASSEQGTSNQPQHF.

The chain uses TRBV5-6 and TRBJ1-4, with TRBD1 matching 12 bases. Germline CDR1 reads SGHDT; CDR2 reads YYEEEE. CDR3 length: 15 residues. The ends lost 5 bases at V and 9 bases at J; junction bases unmatched: 8. The CDR3 DNA is TGTGCCAGCAGTGGTGGGGACAGGGGGCGTAAAAAACTGTTTTTT. The encoded protein is CASSGGDRGRKKLFF.

V and J are TRBV5-1 and TRBJ2-5; 11 bases are shared with TRBD1. The length of the CDR3 is 17 residues. The V segment lost 2 bases and the J segment 5 bases; nucleotides outside the gene matches: 11. Germline lookup yields CDR1 SGHRS and CDR2 YFSETQ. In nucleotides, the CDR3 is TGCGCCAGCAGCTTAGCGCCCAGGACAGGGGGCGAGGAGACCCAGTACTTC. This gives the protein CASSLAPRTGGEETQYF.

The V and J genes are TRBV11-2 and TRBJ2-2, with a weak D call TRBD2 (5 bases). The V end was cut by 3 bases, the J end by 6 bases, with 14 bases between. From germline, CDR1 is SGHAT and CDR2 FQNNGV. The CDR3 covers 15 residues. DNA for the CDR3: TGTGCCAGCAGCTTGCTAGCTTCGGTCGCCGGGGAGCTGTTTTTT. It yields the protein CASSLLASVAGELFF.

As concerns this clone: The same CDR3 also results from other DNA sequences found in this sample. The chain recombines TRBV18 with TRBJ1-2; D unresolved. V was trimmed by 0 bases and J by 0 bases, leaving 8 bases between them. The CDR3 consists of 15 residues. Germline V gives CDR1 KGHSH, CDR2 LQKENI. CDR3 sequence (DNA): TGTGCCAGCTCACCACCTTTAACAGCTAACTATGGCTACACCTTC. Its protein is CASSPPLTANYGYTF.